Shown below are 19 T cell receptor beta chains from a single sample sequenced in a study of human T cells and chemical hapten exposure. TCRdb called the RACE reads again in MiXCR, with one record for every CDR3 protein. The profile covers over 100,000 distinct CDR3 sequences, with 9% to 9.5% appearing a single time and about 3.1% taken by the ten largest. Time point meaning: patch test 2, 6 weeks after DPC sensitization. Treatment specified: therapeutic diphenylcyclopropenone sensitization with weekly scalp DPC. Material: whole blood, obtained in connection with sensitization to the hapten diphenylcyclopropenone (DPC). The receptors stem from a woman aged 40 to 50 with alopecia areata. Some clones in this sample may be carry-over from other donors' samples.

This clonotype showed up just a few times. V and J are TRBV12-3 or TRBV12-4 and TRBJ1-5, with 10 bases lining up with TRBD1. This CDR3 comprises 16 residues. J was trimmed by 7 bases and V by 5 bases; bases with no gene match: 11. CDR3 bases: TGTGCCAGCAGTCAAGGACAGGGGGGAGGTCTACAGCCCCAGCATTTT. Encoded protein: CASSQGQGGGLQPQHF.

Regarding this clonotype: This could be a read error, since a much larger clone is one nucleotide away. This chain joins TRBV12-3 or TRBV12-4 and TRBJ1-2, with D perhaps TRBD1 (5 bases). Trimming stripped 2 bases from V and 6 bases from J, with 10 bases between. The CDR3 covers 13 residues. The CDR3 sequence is CASSLWGLDGYTF. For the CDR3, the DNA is TGTGCCAGCAGTTTATGGGGACTGGATGGCTACACCTTC.

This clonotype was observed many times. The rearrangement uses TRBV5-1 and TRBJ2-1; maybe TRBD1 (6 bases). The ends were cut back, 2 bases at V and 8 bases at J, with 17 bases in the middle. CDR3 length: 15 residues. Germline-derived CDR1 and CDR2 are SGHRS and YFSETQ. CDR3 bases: TGCGCCAGCAGCTTTGGGGACCGGGACACACATGAGCAGTTCTTC. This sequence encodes CASSFGDRDTHEQFF.

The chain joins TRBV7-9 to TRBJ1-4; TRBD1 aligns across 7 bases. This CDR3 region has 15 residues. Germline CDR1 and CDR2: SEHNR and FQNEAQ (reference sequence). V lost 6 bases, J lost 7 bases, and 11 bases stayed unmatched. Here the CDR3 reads CASSPRQGGPEKLFF. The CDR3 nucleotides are TGTGCCAGCAGTCCCCGACAGGGCGGTCCTGAAAAACTGTTTTTT.

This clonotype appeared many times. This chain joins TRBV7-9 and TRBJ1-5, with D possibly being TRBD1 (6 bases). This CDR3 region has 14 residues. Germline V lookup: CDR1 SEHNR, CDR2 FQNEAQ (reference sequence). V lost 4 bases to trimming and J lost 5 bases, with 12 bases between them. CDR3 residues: CASSSWTDDQPQHF. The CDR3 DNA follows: TGTGCCAGCAGCTCGTGGACAGACGATCAGCCCCAGCATTTT. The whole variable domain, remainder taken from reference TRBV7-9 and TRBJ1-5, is DTGVSQNPRHKITKRGQNVTFRCDPISEHNRLYWYRQTLGQGPEFLTYFQNEAQLEKSRLLSDRFSAERPKGSFSTLEIQRTEQGDSAMYLCASSSWTDDQPQHFGDGTRLSIL.

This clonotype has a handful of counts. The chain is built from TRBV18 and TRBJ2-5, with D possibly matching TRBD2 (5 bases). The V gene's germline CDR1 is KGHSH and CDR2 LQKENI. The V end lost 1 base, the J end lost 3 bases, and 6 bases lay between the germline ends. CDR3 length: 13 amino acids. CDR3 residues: CASSPRGKETQYF. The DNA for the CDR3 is TGTGCCAGCTCACCACGAGGGAAAGAGACCCAGTACTTC. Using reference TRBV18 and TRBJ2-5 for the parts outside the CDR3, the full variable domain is NAGVMQNPRHLVRRRGQEARLRCSPMKGHSHVYWYRQLPEEGLKFMVYLQKENIIDESGMPKERFSAEFPKEGPSILRIQQVVRGDSAAYFCASSPRGKETQYFGPGTRLLVL.

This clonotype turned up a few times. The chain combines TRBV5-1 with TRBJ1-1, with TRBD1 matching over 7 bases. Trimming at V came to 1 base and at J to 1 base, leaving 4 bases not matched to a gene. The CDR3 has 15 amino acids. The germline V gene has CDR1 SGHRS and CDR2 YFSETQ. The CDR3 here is CASSLTGDQNTEAFF. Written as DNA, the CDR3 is TGCGCCAGCAGCTTGACAGGGGACCAGAACACTGAAGCTTTCTTT. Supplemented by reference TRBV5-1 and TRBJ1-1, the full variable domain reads KAGVTQTPRYLIKTRGQQVTLSCSPISGHRSVSWYQQTPGQGLQFLFEYFSETQRNKGNFPGRFSGRQFSNSRSEMNVSTLELGDSALYLCASSLTGDQNTEAFFGQGTRLTVV.

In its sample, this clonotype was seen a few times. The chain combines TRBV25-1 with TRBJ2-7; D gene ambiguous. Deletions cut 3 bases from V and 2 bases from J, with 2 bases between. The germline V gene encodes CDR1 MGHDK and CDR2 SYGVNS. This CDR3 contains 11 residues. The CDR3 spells CASSETYEQYF. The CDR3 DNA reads TGTGCCAGCAGTGAGACCTACGAGCAGTACTTC.

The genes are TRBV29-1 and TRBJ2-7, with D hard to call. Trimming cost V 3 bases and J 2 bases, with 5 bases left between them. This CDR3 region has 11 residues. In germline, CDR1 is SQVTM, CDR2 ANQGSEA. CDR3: CSVDEAYEQYF. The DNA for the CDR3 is TGCAGCGTTGACGAGGCCTACGAGCAGTACTTC.

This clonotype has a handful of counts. CDR3 coding DNA: TGTGCCAGCAGCGCGTATGGAAGGGAAACCGGGGAGCTGTTTTTT. Amino acids: CASSAYGRETGELFF. The chain is built from TRBV9 and TRBJ2-2; D not certain. Trimming pared 3 bases from V and 5 bases from J, leaving 14 bases between. CDR1 and CDR2 from the germline V gene are SGDLS and YYNGEE. This CDR3 comprises 15 residues.

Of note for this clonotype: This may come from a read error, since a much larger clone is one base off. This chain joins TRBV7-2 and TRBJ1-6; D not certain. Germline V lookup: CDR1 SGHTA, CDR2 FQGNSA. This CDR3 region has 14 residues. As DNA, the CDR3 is TGTGCCAGCAGGGTGAGGGCGGCAGGCTCACACCTCCACTTT. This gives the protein CASRVRAAGSHLHF.

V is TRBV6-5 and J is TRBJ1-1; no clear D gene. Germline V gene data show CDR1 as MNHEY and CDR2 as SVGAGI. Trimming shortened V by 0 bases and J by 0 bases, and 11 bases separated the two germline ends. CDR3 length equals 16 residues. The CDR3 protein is CASSYSFIALNTEAFF. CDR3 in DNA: TGTGCCAGCAGTTACTCGTTCATTGCGTTGAACACTGAAGCTTTCTTT.

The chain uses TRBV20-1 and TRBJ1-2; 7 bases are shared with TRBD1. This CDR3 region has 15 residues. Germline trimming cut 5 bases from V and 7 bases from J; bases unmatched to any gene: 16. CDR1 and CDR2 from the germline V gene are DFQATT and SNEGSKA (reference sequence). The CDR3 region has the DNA TGCAGTGCTCCGGAAAACGGACAGGTCGTAAGTGGCTACACCTTC. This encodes CSAPENGQVVSGYTF.

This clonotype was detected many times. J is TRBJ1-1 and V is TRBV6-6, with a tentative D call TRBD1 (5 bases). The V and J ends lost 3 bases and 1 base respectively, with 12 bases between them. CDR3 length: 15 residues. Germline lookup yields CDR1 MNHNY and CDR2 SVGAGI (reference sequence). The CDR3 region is CASSYAQRGNTEAFF. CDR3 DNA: TGTGCCAGCAGTTATGCTCAAAGGGGGAACACTGAAGCTTTCTTT.

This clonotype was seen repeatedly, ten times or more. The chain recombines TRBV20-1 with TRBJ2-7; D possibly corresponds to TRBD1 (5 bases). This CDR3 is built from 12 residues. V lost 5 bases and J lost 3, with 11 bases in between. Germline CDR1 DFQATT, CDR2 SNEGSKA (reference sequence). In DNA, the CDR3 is TGCAGTGCTGCGACAGCTAGCTACGAGCAGTACTTC. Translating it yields CSAATASYEQYF.

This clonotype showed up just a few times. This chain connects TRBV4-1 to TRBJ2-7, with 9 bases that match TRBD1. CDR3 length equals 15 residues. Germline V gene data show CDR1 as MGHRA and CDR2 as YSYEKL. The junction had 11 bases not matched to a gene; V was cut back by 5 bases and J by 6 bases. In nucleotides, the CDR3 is TGCGCCAGCAGCTACCGGACAGGGGAATGGGGCGAGCAGTACTTC. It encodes CASSYRTGEWGEQYF.

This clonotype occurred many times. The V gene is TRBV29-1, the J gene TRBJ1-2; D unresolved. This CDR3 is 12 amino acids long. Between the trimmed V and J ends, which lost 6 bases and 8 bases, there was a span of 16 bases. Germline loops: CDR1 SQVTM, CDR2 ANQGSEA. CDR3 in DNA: TGCAGCGTGGAGAGACCCACTATGGGCTACACCTTC. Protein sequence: CSVERPTMGYTF.

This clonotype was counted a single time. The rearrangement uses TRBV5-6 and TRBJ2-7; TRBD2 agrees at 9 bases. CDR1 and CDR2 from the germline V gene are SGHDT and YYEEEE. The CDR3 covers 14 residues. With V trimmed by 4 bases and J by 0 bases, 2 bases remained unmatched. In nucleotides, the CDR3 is TGTGCCAGCAGCGGACTAGCGAGCTCCTACGAGCAGTACTTC. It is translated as CASSGLASSYEQYF.

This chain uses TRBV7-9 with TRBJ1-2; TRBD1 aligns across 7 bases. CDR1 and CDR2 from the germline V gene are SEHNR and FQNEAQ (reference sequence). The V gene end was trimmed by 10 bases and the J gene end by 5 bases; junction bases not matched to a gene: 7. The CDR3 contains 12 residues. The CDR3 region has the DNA TGTGCCACCGACAGGGATTTTTATGGCTACACCTTC. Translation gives CATDRDFYGYTF.